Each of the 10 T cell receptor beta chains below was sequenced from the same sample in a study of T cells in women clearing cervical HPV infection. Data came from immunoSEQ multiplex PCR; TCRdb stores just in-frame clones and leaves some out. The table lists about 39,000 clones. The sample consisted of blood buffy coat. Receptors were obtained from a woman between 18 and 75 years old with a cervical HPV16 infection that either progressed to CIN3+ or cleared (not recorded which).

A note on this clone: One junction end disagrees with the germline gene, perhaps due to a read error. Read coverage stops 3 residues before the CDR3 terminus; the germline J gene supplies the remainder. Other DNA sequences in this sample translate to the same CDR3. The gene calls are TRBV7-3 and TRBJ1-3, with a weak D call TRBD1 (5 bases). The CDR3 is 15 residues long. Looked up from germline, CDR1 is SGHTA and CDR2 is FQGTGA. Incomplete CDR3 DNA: TGTGCCAGCAGTCATCCTCAGGGCTCTGGAAACACG. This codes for CASSHPQGSGNT. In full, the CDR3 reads CASSHPQGSGNTIYF.

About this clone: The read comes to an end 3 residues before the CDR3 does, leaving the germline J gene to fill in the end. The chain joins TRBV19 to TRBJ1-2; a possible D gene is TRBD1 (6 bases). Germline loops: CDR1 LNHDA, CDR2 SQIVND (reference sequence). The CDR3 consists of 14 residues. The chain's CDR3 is CASSAQGQGYSYTF. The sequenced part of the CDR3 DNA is TGTGCCAGTAGTGCCCAAGGCCAGGGGTATAGC. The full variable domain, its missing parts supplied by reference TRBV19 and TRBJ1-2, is DGGITQSPKYLFRKEGQNVTLSCEQNLNHDAMYWYRQDPGQGLRLIYYSQIVNDFQKGDIAEGYSVSREKKESFPLTVTSAQKNPTAFYLCASSAQGQGYSYTFGSGTRLTVV.

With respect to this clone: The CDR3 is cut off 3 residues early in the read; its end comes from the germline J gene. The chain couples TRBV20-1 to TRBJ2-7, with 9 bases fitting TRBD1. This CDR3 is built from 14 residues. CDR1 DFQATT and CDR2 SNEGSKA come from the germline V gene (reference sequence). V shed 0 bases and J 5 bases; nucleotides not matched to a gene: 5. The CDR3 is CSARDGTGINEQYF. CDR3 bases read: TGCAGTGCTAGAGATGGGACAGGGATAAACGAG.

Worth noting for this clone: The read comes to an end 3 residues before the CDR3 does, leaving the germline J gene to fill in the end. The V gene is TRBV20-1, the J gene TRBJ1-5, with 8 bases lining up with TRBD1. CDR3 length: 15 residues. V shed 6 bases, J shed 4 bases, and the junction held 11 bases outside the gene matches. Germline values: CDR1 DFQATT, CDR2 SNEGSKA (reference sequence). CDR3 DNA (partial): TGCAGTGCGTCTACAGGGGGGGGGTTTAATCAGCCC. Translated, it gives CSASTGGGFNQP. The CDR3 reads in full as CSASTGGGFNQPQHF.

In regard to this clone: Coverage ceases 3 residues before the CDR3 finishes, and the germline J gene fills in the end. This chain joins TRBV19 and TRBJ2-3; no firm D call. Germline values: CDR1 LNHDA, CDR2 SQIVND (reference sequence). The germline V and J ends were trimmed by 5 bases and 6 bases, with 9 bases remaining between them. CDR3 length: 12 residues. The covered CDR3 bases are TGTGCCAGTAGTCTTCTTTCGGATACG. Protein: CASSLLSDT. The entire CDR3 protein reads CASSLLSDTQYF.

The sequenced part of the CDR3 DNA is TGCGCCAGCCAAACGCAGCGGGAGGCCCACAATGAG. Translated, it gives CASQTQREAHNE. The whole CDR3 sequence reads CASQTQREAHNEQFF. The V and J genes are TRBV10-1 and TRBJ2-1; TRBD2 aligns across 9 bases. The read stops 3 residues short of the end of the CDR3; the missing end is completed from the germline J gene. Per the germline V gene, CDR1 is WNHNN and CDR2 is SYGVQD (reference sequence). This CDR3 comprises 15 residues. J gave up 5 bases and V 8 bases, and 10 bases lay outside the gene matches.

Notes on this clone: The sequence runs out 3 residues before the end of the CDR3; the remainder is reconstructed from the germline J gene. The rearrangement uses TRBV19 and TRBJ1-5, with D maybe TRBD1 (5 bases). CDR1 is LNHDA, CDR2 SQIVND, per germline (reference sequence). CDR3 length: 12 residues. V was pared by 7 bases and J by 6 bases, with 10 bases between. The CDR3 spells CASKGYSQPQHF. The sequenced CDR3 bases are TGTGCCAGTAAGGGGTATAGTCAGCCC.

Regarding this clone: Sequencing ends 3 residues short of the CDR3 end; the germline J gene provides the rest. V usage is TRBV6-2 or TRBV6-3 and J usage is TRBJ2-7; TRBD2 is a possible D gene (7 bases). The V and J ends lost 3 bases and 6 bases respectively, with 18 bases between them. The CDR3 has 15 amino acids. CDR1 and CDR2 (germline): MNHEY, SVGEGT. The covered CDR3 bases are TGTGCCAGCAGTTATGTGGCGGGGGCCGGCGGCGAG. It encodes CASSYVAGAGGE. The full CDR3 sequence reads CASSYVAGAGGEQYF.

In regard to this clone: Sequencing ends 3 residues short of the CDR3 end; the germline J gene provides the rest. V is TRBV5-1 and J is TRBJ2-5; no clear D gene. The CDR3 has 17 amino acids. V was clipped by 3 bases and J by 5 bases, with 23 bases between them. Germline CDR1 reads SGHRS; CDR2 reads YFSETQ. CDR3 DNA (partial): TGCGCCAGCAGCTATGGAATCAAGGGTGGGTTGATCGAGACC. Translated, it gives CASSYGIKGGLIET. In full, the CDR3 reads CASSYGIKGGLIETQYF.

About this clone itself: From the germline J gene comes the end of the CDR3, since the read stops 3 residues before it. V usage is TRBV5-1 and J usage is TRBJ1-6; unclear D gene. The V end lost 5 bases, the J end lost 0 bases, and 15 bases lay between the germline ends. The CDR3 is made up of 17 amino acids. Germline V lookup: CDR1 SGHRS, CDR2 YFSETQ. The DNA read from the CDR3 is TGCGCCAGCAGACGAGGGCAGCCGAGCTCCTATAATTCACCC. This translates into CASRRGQPSSYNSP. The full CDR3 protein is CASRRGQPSSYNSPLHF.